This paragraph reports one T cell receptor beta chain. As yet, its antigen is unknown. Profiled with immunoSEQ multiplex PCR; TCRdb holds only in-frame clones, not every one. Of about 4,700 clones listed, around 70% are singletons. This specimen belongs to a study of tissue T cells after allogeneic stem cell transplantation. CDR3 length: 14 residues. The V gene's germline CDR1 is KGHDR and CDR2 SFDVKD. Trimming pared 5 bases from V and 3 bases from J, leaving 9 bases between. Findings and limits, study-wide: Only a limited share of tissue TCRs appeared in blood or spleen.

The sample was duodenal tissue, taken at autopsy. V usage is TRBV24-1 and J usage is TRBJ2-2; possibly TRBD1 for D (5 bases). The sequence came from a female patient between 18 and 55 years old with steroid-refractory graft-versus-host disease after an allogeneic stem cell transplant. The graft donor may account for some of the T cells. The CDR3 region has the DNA TGTGCCACCAGTGGTAGACAGTACACCGGGGAGCTGTTTTTT. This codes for CATSGRQYTGELFF.